This TCR beta chain appears in the sequencing data of a study of response to subunit inactivated influenza vaccine. This clonotype was recorded at least ten times. Its target is unknown. The study's findings and limits: The authors put forward the suggestion that each seasonal influenza vaccination may bring in only a limited number of new T cells.

A single record per CDR3 protein comes from TCRdb applying MiXCR to the RT-PCR reads. The sample records 550,000 to 600,000 distinct CDR3 sequences, approximately 12% being singletons. V was cut by 6 bases and J by 6 bases, with 16 bases left in between. The germline gives CDR1 SGHRS, CDR2 YFSETQ. There are 14 residues in the CDR3. The gene calls are TRBV5-1 and TRBJ2-1, with a weak D call TRBD1 (6 bases). Sequenced here: PBMCs from blood, sampled on the day of vaccination. This clonotype originated in a man aged 45 to 65 who received an inactivated influenza vaccine. Here the CDR3 DNA reads TGCGCCAGCACTCAGGGACAATCTAGCAATGAGCAGTTCTTC. Encoded protein: CASTQGQSSNEQFF.